These T cell receptor beta chains were read from a single sample in a study of cytomegalovirus exposure and HLA in healthy donors. Clones were sequenced by immunoSEQ multiplex PCR, and TCRdb holds only the in-frame ones, with some missing. Of about 88,000 clones listed, approximately 84% were seen once; the top ten hold about an eighth. Sample: PBMCs. The receptors were sampled from a woman younger than 35 in good health and CMV-seropositive. CDR3s leave out the opening cysteine and the closing phenylalanine or tryptophan. The order of the fields is J gene, V gene, D gene, CDR3 protein. D genes are given only for firm matches.

>TRBJ1-1|TRBV15|TRBD1
ATRVAGGGTEAF
>TRBJ1-6|TRBV4-1|TRBD1
ASSRMGQASSPLH
>TRBJ1-1|TRBV2|-
ASKQVTEAF
>TRBJ2-2|TRBV4-1|TRBD1
ASSQEDRGYPGELF
>TRBJ1-1|TRBV28|-
ASNLGYTEAF
>TRBJ2-7|TRBV11-2|-
ASSLDNRDWNEQY
>TRBJ1-1|TRBV7-3|-
ASSLGGLAF
>TRBJ1-2|TRBV30|TRBD1
AWNRRGIYGYT
>TRBJ1-1|TRBV28|-
ASSPSRDTNTEAF
>TRBJ2-7|TRBV6-1|-
ASSEAVDGGHEQY
>TRBJ2-1|TRBV7-5|-
ARSVGGEQF
>TRBJ1-2|TRBV6-5|TRBD1
ASSYATGRTYGYT
>TRBJ1-2|TRBV7-9|-
ASSSLTGGYT
>TRBJ1-5|TRBV5-1|-
ASSLDRDPGQPQH
>TRBJ2-7|TRBV6-4|-
ASSDSSPNGGERGERYEQY
>TRBJ1-1|TRBV7-6|-
ASSSGLSTEAF
>TRBJ1-5|TRBV29-1|-
SAMKQGYSNQPQH
>TRBJ1-5|TRBV2|-
ASGRDITSNQPQH
>TRBJ1-3|TRBV5-1|TRBD1
ASSLGDRGHGNTIY
>TRBJ2-3|TRBV27|TRBD2
ASGHRAGGGTDTQY
>TRBJ1-3|TRBV6-1|-
ASSERSHSGNTIY
>TRBJ2-3|TRBV4-1|-
ASSQGLESDTQY
>TRBJ2-5|TRBV27|TRBD2
ASSLLPSGGAVAETQY
>TRBJ2-1|TRBV7-2|-
ASSPDGTYFYNEQF
>TRBJ2-7|TRBV23-1|-
ASSHNRSISYEQY
>TRBJ1-1|TRBV5-1|-
ASSFTIRNTEAF
>TRBJ2-3|TRBV7-6|TRBD2
ASSLEVAGTDTQY
>TRBJ1-4|TRBV28|TRBD1
ASSSQGAGEEKLF
>TRBJ1-5|TRBV28|-
ASKGVILLGNQPQH
>TRBJ1-4|TRBV5-1|-
ASSLAGGDEKLF
>TRBJ1-2|TRBV9|TRBD1
ASSIGTGFGYT
>TRBJ1-6|TRBV6-5|-
AMGPGSPLH
>TRBJ2-1|TRBV9|TRBD2
ASSAAIAGAYNEQF
>TRBJ2-1|TRBV19|-
ASSIGSGGGEQF
>TRBJ1-1|TRBV2|-
ASSSSPRLNTEAF
>TRBJ1-2|TRBV11-2|TRBD1
ASSSGQNYGYT
>TRBJ2-3|TRBV6-5|-
ASSYSGGGGVTQY
>TRBJ1-1|TRBV10-1|-
ASSNSSVMNTEAF
>TRBJ1-6|TRBV11-2|TRBD1
ASSSKRWTGDSPLH
>TRBJ2-1|TRBV11-3|TRBD1
ASSARGPENEQF
>TRBJ2-1|TRBV19|TRBD1
ASSIVVGTGFYNEQF
>TRBJ1-6|TRBV30|-
AWSHILSSYNSPLH
>TRBJ2-3|TRBV6-1|-
ASSDPKPRTDTQY
>TRBJ2-1|TRBV7-8|-
ASRLPPDEQF
>TRBJ1-6|TRBV9|-
ASSDSSGSGLGLH
>TRBJ1-3|TRBV5-6|-
ASSPFGGAGGNTIY
>TRBJ1-4|TRBV5-8|-
ASSLSRGATNEKLF
>TRBJ2-7|TRBV4-2|TRBD2
ASSQYTSGVTYEQY